The 3 T cell receptor beta chains below all came from one sample that was sequenced in a study of type 1 and type 2 diabetes patients. Amplification started from genomic DNA. The TCR beta CDR3 region was amplified using 30 forward and 13 reverse primers. MiXCR, applied by TCRdb to the multiplex PCR reads, yields one record per CDR3 protein. Here the sample spans more than 250,000 distinct CDR3 sequences, around 47% being singletons. Sequenced sample: peripheral blood mononuclear cells (PBMCs). The source of these receptors is a man aged 18 to 29 with type 2 diabetes.

This clonotype was seen more than once but under ten times. The gene calls are TRBV28 and TRBJ2-6, with D hard to call. Germline CDR1 is MDHEN and CDR2 is SYDVKM. This CDR3 contains 16 residues. Trimming removed 6 bases at V and 0 bases at J, with 12 bases between. CDR3 coding DNA: TGTGCCAGCAGAAAAATGGTTAGCTCTGGGGCCAACGTCCTGACTTTC. Translated: CASRKMVSSGANVLTF.

This clonotype was detected a few times. The V and J genes are TRBV2 and TRBJ1-2, with TRBD1 identical over 8 bases. CDR1 and CDR2 (germline): SNHLY, FYNNEI. With 8 bases clipped from V and 7 bases from J, the junction kept 6 bases outside the gene matches. This CDR3 contains 12 residues. CDR3 protein: CASRQGNSGYTF. For the CDR3, the DNA is TGTGCCAGCCGACAGGGGAACAGTGGCTACACCTTC.

This chain joins TRBV15 and TRBJ1-5, with D tentatively TRBD1 (6 bases). The length of the CDR3 is 18 residues. The V gene lost 7 bases and the J gene lost 0 bases, with 22 bases spanning the gap. Germline CDR1 and CDR2: LNHNV and YYDKDF (reference sequence). CDR3 in amino acids: CATIQSQGQGYSNQPQHF. For the CDR3, the DNA is TGTGCCACCATCCAAAGTCAGGGGCAGGGCTATAGCAATCAGCCCCAGCATTTT.